This T cell receptor (beta chain) was observed in a study of blood T cell repertoires in COVID-19. Study-level information: Some COVID-19 samples were acute and others convalescent; all came from the United States, Italy and Spain. Sources were T cells, B-cell-depleted T cells, or PBMCs; the material itself was cDNA or gDNA.

This CDR3 is built from 13 residues. Germline V CDR1 and CDR2: LNHDA, SQIVND (reference sequence). Trimming took off 4 bases at V and 7 bases at J, with 11 bases between the two ends. TCRdb keeps only in-frame clones here, not all; method: immunoSEQ multiplex PCR. The data contain about 74,000 clones, roughly 84% of them singletons. The sample taken for sequencing was peripheral blood. The chain links TRBV19 to TRBJ1-5; D gene unclear. The origin of this receptor is a woman of 80 years or more with active or convalescent COVID-19. CDR3 amino acids: CASSRTSGQPQHF. In nucleotides, the CDR3 is TGTGCCAGTAGTAGGACGTCGGGACAGCCCCAGCATTTT. Based on the CDR3 plus reference TRBV19 and TRBJ1-5, the full variable domain is DGGITQSPKYLFRKEGQNVTLSCEQNLNHDAMYWYRQDPGQGLRLIYYSQIVNDFQKGDIAEGYSVSREKKESFPLTVTSAQKNPTAFYLCASSRTSGQPQHFGDGTRLSIL.